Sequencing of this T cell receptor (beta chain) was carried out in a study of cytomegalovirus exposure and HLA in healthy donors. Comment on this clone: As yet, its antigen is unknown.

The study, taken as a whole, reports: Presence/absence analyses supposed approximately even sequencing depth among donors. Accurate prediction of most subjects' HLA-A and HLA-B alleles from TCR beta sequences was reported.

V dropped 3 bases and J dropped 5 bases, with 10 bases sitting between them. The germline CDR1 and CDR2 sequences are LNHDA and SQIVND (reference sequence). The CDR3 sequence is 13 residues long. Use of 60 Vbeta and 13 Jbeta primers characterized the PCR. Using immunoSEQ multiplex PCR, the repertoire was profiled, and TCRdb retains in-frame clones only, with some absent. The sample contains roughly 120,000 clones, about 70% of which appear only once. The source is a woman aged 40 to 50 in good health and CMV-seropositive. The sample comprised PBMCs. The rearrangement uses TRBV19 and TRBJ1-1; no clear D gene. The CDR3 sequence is CASSIGKWTEAFF. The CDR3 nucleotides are TGTGCCAGTAGTATTGGCAAGTGGACTGAAGCTTTCTTT.